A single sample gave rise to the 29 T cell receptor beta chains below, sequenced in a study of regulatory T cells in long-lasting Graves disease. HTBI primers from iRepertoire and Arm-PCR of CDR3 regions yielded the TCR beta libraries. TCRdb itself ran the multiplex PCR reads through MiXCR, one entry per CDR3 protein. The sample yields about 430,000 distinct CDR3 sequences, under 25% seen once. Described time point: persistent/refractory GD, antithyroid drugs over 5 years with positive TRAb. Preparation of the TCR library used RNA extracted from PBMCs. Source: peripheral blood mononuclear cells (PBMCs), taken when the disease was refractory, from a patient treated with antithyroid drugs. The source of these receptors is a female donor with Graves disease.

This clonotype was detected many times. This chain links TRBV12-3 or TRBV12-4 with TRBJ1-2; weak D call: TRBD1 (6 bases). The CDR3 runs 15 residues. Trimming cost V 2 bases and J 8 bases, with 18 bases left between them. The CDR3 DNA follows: TGTGCCAGCAGTTTACATCCGGGGGCGCCGAAAGGCTACACCTTC. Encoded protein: CASSLHPGAPKGYTF.

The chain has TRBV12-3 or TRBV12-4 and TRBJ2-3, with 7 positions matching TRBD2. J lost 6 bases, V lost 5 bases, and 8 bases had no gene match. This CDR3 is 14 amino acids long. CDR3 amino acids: CASSPGGSSDTQYF. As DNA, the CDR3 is TGTGCCAGCAGTCCGGGCGGGAGTTCTGATACGCAGTATTTT.

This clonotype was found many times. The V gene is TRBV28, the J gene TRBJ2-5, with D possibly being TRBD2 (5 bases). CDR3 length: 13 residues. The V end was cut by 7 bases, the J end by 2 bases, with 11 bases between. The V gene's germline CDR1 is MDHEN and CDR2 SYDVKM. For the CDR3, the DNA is TGTGCCAGCACCCCCGGGGAACAAGAGACCCAGTACTTC. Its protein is CASTPGEQETQYF.

Written as DNA, the CDR3 is TGTGCCAGCAGTGACTATCAGGGTATGGAAGCTTTCTTT. Protein: CASSDYQGMEAFF. The chain combines TRBV28 with TRBJ1-1; a weak D match, TRBD1 (5 bases). The germline CDR1 and CDR2 sequences are MDHEN and SYDVKM. The CDR3 covers 13 residues. The V end was cut by 5 bases, the J end by 8 bases, with 15 bases between.

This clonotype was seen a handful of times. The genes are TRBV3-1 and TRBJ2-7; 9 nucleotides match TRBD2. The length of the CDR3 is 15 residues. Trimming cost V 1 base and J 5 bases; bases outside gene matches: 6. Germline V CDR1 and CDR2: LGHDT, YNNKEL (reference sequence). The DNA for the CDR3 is TGTGCCAGCAGCCAAGGTGATAGCGGGAGCGACGAGCAGTACTTC. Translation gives CASSQGDSGSDEQYF.

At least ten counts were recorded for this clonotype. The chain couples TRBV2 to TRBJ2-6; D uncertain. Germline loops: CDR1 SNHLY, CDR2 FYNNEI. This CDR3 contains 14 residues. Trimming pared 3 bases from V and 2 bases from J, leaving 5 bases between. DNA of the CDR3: TGTGCCAGCAGTGAGGACCCTGGGGCCAACGTCCTGACTTTC. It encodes CASSEDPGANVLTF.

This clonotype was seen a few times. The chain's CDR3 is CASSRKTGDNTEAFF. DNA of the CDR3: TGTGCCAGCAGTCGGAAGACAGGGGATAACACTGAAGCTTTCTTT. This chain connects TRBV5-5 to TRBJ1-1; 8 positions agree with TRBD1. Germline V gene sequence: CDR1 SGHKS, CDR2 YYEKEE (reference sequence). V was clipped by 5 bases and J by 2 bases; unmatched bases: 8. The CDR3 extends over 15 amino acids.

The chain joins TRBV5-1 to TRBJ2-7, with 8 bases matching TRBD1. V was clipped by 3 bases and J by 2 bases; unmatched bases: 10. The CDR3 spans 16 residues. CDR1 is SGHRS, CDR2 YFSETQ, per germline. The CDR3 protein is CASSSRPDRETYEQYF. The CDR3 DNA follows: TGCGCCAGCAGCTCTAGACCGGACAGGGAGACCTACGAGCAGTACTTC.

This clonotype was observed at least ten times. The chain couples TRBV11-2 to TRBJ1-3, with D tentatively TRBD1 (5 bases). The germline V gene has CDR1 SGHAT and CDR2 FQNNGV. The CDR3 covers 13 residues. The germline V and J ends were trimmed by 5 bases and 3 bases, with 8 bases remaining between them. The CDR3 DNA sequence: TGTGCCAGCAGCAGGGACGGTGGAAACACCATATATTTT. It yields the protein CASSRDGGNTIYF.

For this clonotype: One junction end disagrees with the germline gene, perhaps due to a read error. As DNA, the CDR3 is TGTGCCAGCAGTACCGGACAGAATCAGCACTTC. It codes for CASSTGQNQHF. The rearrangement joins TRBV12-3 or TRBV12-4 to TRBJ2-7; tentatively, D is TRBD1 (6 bases). This CDR3 is 11 amino acids long.

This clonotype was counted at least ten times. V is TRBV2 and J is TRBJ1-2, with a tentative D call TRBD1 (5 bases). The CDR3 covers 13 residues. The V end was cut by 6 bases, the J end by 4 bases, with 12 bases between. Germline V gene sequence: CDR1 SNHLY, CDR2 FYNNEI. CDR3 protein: CASSPGTLYGYTF. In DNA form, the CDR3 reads TGTGCCAGCAGCCCCGGGACCCTCTATGGCTACACCTTC.

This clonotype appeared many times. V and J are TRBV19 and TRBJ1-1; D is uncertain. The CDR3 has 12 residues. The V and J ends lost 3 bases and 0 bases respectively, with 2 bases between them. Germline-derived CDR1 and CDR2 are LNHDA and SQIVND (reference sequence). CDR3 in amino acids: CASSILNTEAFF. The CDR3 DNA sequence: TGTGCCAGTAGTATTTTGAACACTGAAGCTTTCTTT.

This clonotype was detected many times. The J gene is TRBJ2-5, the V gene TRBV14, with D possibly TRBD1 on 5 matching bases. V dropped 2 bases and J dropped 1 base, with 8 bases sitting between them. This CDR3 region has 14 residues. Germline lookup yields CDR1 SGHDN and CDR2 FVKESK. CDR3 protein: CASSQLQGQETQYF. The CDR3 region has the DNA TGTGCCAGCAGCCAACTTCAGGGCCAAGAGACCCAGTACTTC. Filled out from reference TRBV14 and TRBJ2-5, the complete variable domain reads EAGVTQFPSHSVIEKGQTVTLRCDPISGHDNLYWYRRVMGKEIKFLLHFVKESKQDESGMPNNRFLAERTGGTYSTLKVQPAELEDSGVYFCASSQLQGQETQYFGPGTRLLVL.

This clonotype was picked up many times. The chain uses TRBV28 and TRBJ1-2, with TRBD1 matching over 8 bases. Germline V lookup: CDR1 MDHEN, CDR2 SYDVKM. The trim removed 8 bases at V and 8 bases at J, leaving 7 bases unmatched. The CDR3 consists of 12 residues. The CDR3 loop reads CASHNRGLGYTF. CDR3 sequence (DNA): TGTGCCAGCCATAACAGGGGGTTAGGCTACACCTTC.

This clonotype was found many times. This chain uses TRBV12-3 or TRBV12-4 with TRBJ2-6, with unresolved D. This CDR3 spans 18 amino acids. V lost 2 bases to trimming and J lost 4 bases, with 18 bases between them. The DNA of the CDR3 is TGTGCCAGCAGTTTACCTGGACGGTACTCTGAAGGGGCCAACGTCCTGACTTTC. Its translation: CASSLPGRYSEGANVLTF.

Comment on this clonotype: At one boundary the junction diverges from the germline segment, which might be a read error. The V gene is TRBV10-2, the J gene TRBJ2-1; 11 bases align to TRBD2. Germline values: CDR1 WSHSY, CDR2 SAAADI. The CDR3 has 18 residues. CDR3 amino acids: CASSERLAGLSRPNEQSF. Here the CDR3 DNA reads TGCGCCAGCAGTGAGAGACTAGCGGGGCTCTCGAGACCCAATGAGCAGTCCTTC.

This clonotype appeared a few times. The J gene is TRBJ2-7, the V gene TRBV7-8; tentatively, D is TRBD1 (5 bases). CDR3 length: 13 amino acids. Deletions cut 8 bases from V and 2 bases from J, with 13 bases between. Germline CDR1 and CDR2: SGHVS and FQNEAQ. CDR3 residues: CASATRVPYEQYF. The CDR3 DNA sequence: TGTGCCAGCGCGACCAGGGTCCCCTACGAGCAGTACTTC.

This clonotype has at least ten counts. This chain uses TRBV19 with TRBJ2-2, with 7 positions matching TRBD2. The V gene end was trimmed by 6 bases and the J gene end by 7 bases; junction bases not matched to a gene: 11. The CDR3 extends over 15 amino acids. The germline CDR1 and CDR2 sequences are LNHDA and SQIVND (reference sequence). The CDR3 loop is CASRRLAGAVGELFF. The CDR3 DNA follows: TGTGCCAGTAGGCGCCTGGCGGGAGCGGTCGGGGAGCTGTTTTTT.

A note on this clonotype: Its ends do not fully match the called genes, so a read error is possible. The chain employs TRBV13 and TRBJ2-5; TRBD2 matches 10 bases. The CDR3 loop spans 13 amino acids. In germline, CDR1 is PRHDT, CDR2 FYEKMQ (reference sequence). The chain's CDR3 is CASSSLAGETQHF. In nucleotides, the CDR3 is TGTGCCAGCAGCTCCCTAGCGGGAGAGACCCAGCACTTC.

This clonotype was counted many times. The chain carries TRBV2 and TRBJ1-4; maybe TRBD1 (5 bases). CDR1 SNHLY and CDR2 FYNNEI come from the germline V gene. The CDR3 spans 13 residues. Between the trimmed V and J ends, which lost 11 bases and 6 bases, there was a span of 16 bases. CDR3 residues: CAGRRGLDEKLFF. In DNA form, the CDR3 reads TGTGCCGGGAGGAGGGGACTTGATGAAAAACTGTTTTTT.

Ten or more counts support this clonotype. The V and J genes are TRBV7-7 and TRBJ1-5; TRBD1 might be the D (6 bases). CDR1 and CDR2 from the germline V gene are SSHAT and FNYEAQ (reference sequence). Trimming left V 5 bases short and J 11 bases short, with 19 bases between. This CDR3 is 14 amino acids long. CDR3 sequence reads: CASSPRDGGVAQHF. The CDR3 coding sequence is TGTGCCAGCAGCCCCCGGGACGGGGGCGTAGCCCAGCATTTT.

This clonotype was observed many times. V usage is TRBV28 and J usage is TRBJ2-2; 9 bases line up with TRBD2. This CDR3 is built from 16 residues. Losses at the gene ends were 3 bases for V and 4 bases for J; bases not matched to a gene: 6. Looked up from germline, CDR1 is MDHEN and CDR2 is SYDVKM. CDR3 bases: TGTGCCAGCAGTTTCATAGCGGGAGTAGTCACCGGGGAGCTGTTTTTT. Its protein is CASSFIAGVVTGELFF.

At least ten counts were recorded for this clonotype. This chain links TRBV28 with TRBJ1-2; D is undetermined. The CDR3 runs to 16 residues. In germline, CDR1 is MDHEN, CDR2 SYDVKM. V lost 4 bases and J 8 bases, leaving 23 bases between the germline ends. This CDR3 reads CASSSHLFPTLEGYTF. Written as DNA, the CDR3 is TGTGCCAGCAGTTCCCATCTTTTTCCGACCCTTGAGGGCTACACCTTC.

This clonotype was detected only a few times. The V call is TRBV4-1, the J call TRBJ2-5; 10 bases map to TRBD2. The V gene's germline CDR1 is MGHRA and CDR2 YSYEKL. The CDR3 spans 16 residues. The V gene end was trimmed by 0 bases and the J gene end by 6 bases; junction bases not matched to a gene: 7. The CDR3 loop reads CASSQEWLAGVKTQYF. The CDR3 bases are TGCGCCAGCAGCCAAGAATGGCTAGCGGGAGTAAAGACCCAGTACTTC.

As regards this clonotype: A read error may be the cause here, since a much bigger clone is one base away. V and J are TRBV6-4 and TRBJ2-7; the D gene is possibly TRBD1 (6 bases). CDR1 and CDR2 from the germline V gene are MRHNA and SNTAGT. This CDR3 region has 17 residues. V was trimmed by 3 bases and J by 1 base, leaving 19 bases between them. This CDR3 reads CASSELGTGHHSYEQYF. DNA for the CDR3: TGTGCCAGCAGTGAATTAGGGACGGGACATCATTCCTACGAGCAGTACTTC.

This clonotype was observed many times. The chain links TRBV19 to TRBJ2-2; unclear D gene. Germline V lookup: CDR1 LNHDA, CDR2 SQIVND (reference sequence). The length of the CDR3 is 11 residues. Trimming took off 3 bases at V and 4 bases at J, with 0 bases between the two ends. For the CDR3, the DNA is TGTGCCAGTAGTATCACCGGGGAGCTGTTTTTT. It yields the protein CASSITGELFF.

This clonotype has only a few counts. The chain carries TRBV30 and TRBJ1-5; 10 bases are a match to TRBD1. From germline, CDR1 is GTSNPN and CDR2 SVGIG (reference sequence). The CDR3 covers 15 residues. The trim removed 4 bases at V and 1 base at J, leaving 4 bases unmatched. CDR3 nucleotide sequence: TGTGCCTGGACCCCGGGACAGGGGAGCAATCAGCCCCAGCATTTT. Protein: CAWTPGQGSNQPQHF.

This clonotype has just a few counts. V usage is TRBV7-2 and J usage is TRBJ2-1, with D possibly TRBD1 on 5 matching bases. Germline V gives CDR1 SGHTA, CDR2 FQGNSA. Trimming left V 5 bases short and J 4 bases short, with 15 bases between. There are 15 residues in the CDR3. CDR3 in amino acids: CASSPDSVRYNEQFF. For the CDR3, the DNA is TGTGCCAGCAGCCCAGACAGTGTAAGGTACAATGAGCAGTTCTTC.

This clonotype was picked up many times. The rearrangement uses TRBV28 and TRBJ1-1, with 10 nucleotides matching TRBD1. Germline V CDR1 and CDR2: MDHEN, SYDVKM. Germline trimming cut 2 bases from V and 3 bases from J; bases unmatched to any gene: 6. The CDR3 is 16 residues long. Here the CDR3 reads CASSLEGQGRYTEAFF. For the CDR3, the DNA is TGTGCCAGCAGTTTAGAGGGACAGGGGAGGTACACTGAAGCTTTCTTT.